A single sample gave rise to the 29 T cell receptor beta chains below, sequenced in a study of cytomegalovirus exposure and HLA in healthy donors. PCR employed 60 Vbeta and 13 Jbeta primers. The repertoire was sequenced with immunoSEQ multiplex PCR; TCRdb's copy has only in-frame clones and lacks some. The sample contains around 72,000 clones, 65% to 70% of which appear only once. Sequencing was carried out using PBMCs. These receptors all stem from a man in his forties in good health and CMV-seropositive.

This clone was observed a handful of times. V is TRBV7-2 and J is TRBJ1-1; TRBD1 aligns across 7 bases. With V trimmed by 5 bases and J by 5 bases, 5 bases remained unmatched. The CDR3 loop spans 13 amino acids. Germline V lookup: CDR1 SGHTA, CDR2 FQGNSA. The CDR3, as DNA: TGTGCCAGCAGCACTGACAGGGTTACTGAAGCTTTCTTT. Protein: CASSTDRVTEAFF.

V and J are TRBV4-1 and TRBJ2-3; TRBD1 might be the D (5 bases). Germline V lookup: CDR1 MGHRA, CDR2 YSYEKL. The CDR3 contains 15 residues. The V end was cut by 2 bases, the J end by 4 bases, with 13 bases between. The CDR3 nucleotides are TGCGCCAGCAGCCAAAGGGAACAGGCTCCAGATACGCAGTATTTT. This translates into CASSQREQAPDTQYF.

In its sample, this clone was seen a few times. V is TRBV19 and J is TRBJ1-2; possible D gene TRBD1, 5 bases. Germline V gives CDR1 LNHDA, CDR2 SQIVND (reference sequence). This CDR3 is built from 12 residues. The ends were cut back, 5 bases at V and 2 bases at J, with 6 bases in the middle. The CDR3: CASSRQNYGYTF. The CDR3 nucleotides are TGTGCCAGTAGTCGACAGAACTATGGCTACACCTTC.

The V call is TRBV4-1, the J call TRBJ1-2; 9 bases align to TRBD1. The CDR3 totals 14 residues. The germline CDR1 and CDR2 sequences are MGHRA and YSYEKL. V was pared by 8 bases and J by 6 bases, with 10 bases of the junction left unmatched. The CDR3 sequence is CASERTGAGDGYTF. The CDR3 coding sequence is TGCGCCAGCGAACGGACAGGGGCTGGCGATGGCTACACCTTC.

This chain joins TRBV5-4 and TRBJ2-7; 10 bases are a match to TRBD1. J was trimmed by 3 bases and V by 4 bases; bases with no gene match: 4. The CDR3 spans 14 residues. Germline CDR1 is SGHNT and CDR2 is YYREEE (reference sequence). The CDR3 nucleotides read TGTGCCAGCAGCGGGGGACAGGGGAGCTACGAGCAGTACTTC. Its translation: CASSGGQGSYEQYF.

The chain is built from TRBV6-1 and TRBJ1-4; no reliable D call. The CDR3 is 15 amino acids. Between the trimmed V and J ends, which lost 4 bases and 8 bases, there was a span of 17 bases. The V gene's germline CDR1 is MNHNS and CDR2 SASEGT. The DNA for the CDR3 is TGTGCCAGCAGTGTAAACAGCCTAATCTCGGAAAAACTGTTTTTT. Translating it yields CASSVNSLISEKLFF.

J is TRBJ2-5 and V is TRBV6-6; 7 bases are shared with TRBD1. TRBJ2-7 explains the end of the DNA better; the J call may be wrong. This CDR3 is 14 amino acids long. From germline, CDR1 is MNHNY and CDR2 SVGAGI (reference sequence). The CDR3 sequence is CASSSGTESYEQYF. The CDR3 DNA reads as TGTGCCAGCAGTTCCGGGACAGAGTCCTACGAGCAGTACTTC.

This clone was counted only a few times. The chain joins TRBV27 to TRBJ2-3, with 9 bases matching TRBD2. Germline CDR1 reads MNHEY; CDR2 reads SMNVEV (reference sequence). The CDR3 extends over 14 amino acids. With V trimmed by 8 bases and J by 4 bases, 7 bases remained unmatched. CDR3: CASEVAGAPDTQYF. In DNA, the CDR3 is TGTGCCAGCGAGGTAGCGGGGGCCCCAGATACGCAGTATTTT.

The CDR3 DNA reads as TGTGCCAGTAGGGGACAGGCTAACTATGGCTACACCTTC. Translating it yields CASRGQANYGYTF. This chain connects TRBV19 to TRBJ1-2, with 8 nucleotides matching TRBD1. This CDR3 region has 13 residues. Germline V lookup: CDR1 LNHDA, CDR2 SQIVND (reference sequence). V gave up 6 bases and J gave up 0 bases; unmatched junction bases: 0.

The chain employs TRBV7-8 and TRBJ2-5; 10 bases fit TRBD1. CDR3 size: 15 residues. V gave up 3 bases and J gave up 5 bases; unmatched junction bases: 6. Germline CDR1 reads SGHVS; CDR2 reads FQNEAQ. The CDR3 loop is CASSFRTGGFETQYF. CDR3 DNA sequence: TGTGCCAGCAGCTTCCGGACAGGGGGTTTCGAGACCCAGTACTTC.

CDR3 protein: CAISELYPGQETQYF. CDR3 in DNA: TGTGCCATCAGTGAGTTGTATCCGGGACAAGAGACCCAGTACTTC. The chain uses TRBV10-3 and TRBJ2-5; possibly TRBD2 for D (5 bases). CDR3 length equals 15 residues. CDR1 and CDR2 from the germline V gene are ENHRY and SYGVKD. Trimming removed 1 base at V and 2 bases at J, with 11 bases between.

V usage is TRBV18 and J usage is TRBJ2-3; weak D call: TRBD2 (6 bases). This CDR3 has 19 residues. Germline V gives CDR1 KGHSH, CDR2 LQKENI. V dropped 4 bases and J dropped 2 bases, with 25 bases sitting between them. Written as DNA, the CDR3 is TGTGCCAGCTCACTAGGAGTCCTCGCTAGGGGACTTGTCACAGATACGCAGTATTTT. The encoded protein is CASSLGVLARGLVTDTQYF.

The chain recombines TRBV6-6 with TRBJ1-5; D is uncertain. CDR1 is MNHNY and CDR2 is SVGAGI in the germline V gene (reference sequence). The CDR3 is 14 amino acids. The V end lost 5 bases, the J end lost 4 bases, and 12 bases lay between the germline ends. CDR3 protein: CASSALRGNQPQHF. The CDR3 nucleotides are TGTGCCAGCAGTGCCCTCCGGGGAAATCAGCCCCAGCATTTT.

The chain couples TRBV29-1 to TRBJ2-7, with D uncertain. This CDR3 is built from 10 residues. The germline V and J ends were trimmed by 4 bases and 3 bases, with 4 bases remaining between them. Germline-derived CDR1 and CDR2 are SQVTM and ANQGSEA. CDR3 residues: CSVVNYEQYF. The DNA of the CDR3 is TGCAGCGTTGTTAACTACGAGCAGTACTTC.

The V gene is TRBV7-2, the J gene TRBJ2-2, with D tentatively TRBD2 (6 bases). CDR1 is SGHTA and CDR2 is FQGNSA in the germline V gene. V was trimmed by 7 bases and J by 1 base, leaving 10 bases between them. The CDR3 sequence is 14 residues long. Written as DNA, the CDR3 is TGTGCCAGCATCGCCGGGGGGAACACCGGGGAGCTGTTTTTT. The encoded protein is CASIAGGNTGELFF.

The chain recombines TRBV9 with TRBJ1-1; TRBD1 agrees at 7 bases. The V gene end was trimmed by 3 bases and the J gene end by 1 base; junction bases not matched to a gene: 9. CDR3 size: 16 residues. CDR1 and CDR2 from the germline V gene are SGDLS and YYNGEE. The CDR3 loop reads CASSEGKGTANTEAFF. The CDR3 nucleotides are TGTGCCAGCAGCGAGGGGAAGGGGACAGCGAACACTGAAGCTTTCTTT. The complete variable domain, with remaining parts taken from reference TRBV9 and TRBJ1-1, reads DSGVTQTPKHLITATGQRVTLRCSPRSGDLSVYWYQQSLDQGLQFLIQYYNGEERAKGNILERFSAQQFPDLHSELNLSSLELGDSALYFCASSEGKGTANTEAFFGQGTRLTVV.

The CDR3 loop is CASSAGTSGGLNEQYF. The CDR3 DNA reads as TGTGCCAGCAGCGCCGGGACTAGCGGGGGTCTGAACGAGCAGTACTTC. The chain uses TRBV9 and TRBJ2-7, with TRBD2 matching 14 bases. The CDR3 contains 16 residues. V was pared by 3 bases and J by 5 bases, with 7 bases of the junction left unmatched. In germline, CDR1 is SGDLS, CDR2 YYNGEE.

J is TRBJ1-3 and V is TRBV6-6; D may be TRBD1 (5 bases). Germline V gene lookup returns CDR1 MNHNY and CDR2 SVGAGI (reference sequence). V was clipped by 6 bases and J by 0 bases, with 9 bases between them. The CDR3 runs to 14 residues. The CDR3 coding sequence is TGTGCCAGCAGCCCGGGACTCTCTGGAAACACCATATATTTT. It yields the protein CASSPGLSGNTIYF.

The chain has TRBV7-9 and TRBJ2-5; 7 positions match TRBD1. The V gene's germline CDR1 is SEHNR and CDR2 FQNEAQ (reference sequence). The CDR3 has 14 amino acids. The V gene end was trimmed by 5 bases and the J gene end by 4 bases; junction bases not matched to a gene: 7. CDR3 amino acids: CASSPGQVGETQYF. The CDR3 DNA reads as TGTGCCAGCAGCCCCGGACAGGTGGGAGAGACCCAGTACTTC.

V and J are TRBV6-4 and TRBJ1-6; D is perhaps TRBD1 (6 bases). Between the trimmed V and J ends, which lost 9 bases and 6 bases, there was a span of 15 bases. From germline, CDR1 is MRHNA and CDR2 SNTAGT. The CDR3 consists of 14 residues. The CDR3 spells CARTGGRANSPLHF. Written as DNA, the CDR3 is TGTGCCAGGACGGGGGGCCGGGCTAATTCACCCCTCCACTTT.

In its sample, this clone was seen a few times. The V and J genes are TRBV5-1 and TRBJ1-4; a weak D match, TRBD1 (5 bases). CDR1 and CDR2 from the germline V gene are SGHRS and YFSETQ. V dropped 5 bases and J dropped 4 bases, with 15 bases sitting between them. The CDR3 loop spans 15 amino acids. CDR3 in DNA: TGCGCCAGCAGTTACCGTGACAGTCTTAATGAAAAACTGTTTTTT. Translation gives CASSYRDSLNEKLFF.

This sequence joins TRBV30 and TRBJ1-6, with D perhaps TRBD1 (5 bases). The V gene's germline CDR1 is GTSNPN and CDR2 SVGIG (reference sequence). There are 12 residues in the CDR3. With 5 bases removed from V and 9 bases from J, the gap between germline ends came to 11 bases. CDR3 DNA: TGTGCCTGGGCCGGGGGTGGTTCACCCCTCCACTTT. It yields the protein CAWAGGGSPLHF.

The gene calls are TRBV11-2 and TRBJ2-3, with D maybe TRBD1 (5 bases). With 4 bases removed from V and 0 bases from J, the gap between germline ends came to 8 bases. The CDR3 runs to 14 residues. Germline values: CDR1 SGHAT, CDR2 FQNNGV. The CDR3 loop is CASSSGSSTDTQYF. The CDR3, as DNA: TGTGCCAGCAGCTCAGGGTCAAGCACAGATACGCAGTATTTT.

Notes on this clone: This sample includes further DNA sequences coding for the same CDR3. J is TRBJ2-3 and V is TRBV9; 13 positions agree with TRBD2. Germline lookup yields CDR1 SGDLS and CDR2 YYNGEE. CDR3 length: 16 residues. Trimming took 3 bases from V and 4 from J; bases not matched to a gene: 5. The CDR3, as DNA: TGTGCCAGCAGCGGACTAGCGGGGGGAGGGGCAGATACGCAGTATTTT. The encoded protein is CASSGLAGGGADTQYF.

This clone has just a few counts. The chain recombines TRBV9 with TRBJ2-5; D might be TRBD2 (5 bases). Trimming left V 1 base short and J 5 bases short, with 12 bases between. Germline CDR1 and CDR2: SGDLS and YYNGEE. There are 14 residues in the CDR3. CDR3 DNA sequence: TGTGCCAGCAGCGTAAGCGGACGGACGGAGACCCAGTACTTC. This sequence encodes CASSVSGRTETQYF.

The chain recombines TRBV2 with TRBJ2-2, with TRBD1 identical over 9 bases. Germline V lookup: CDR1 SNHLY, CDR2 FYNNEI. The CDR3 totals 15 residues. V lost 6 bases, J lost 5 bases, and 7 bases stayed unmatched. The CDR3: CASRGQGRGTGELFF. In DNA, the CDR3 is TGTGCCAGCAGGGGACAGGGCCGAGGGACCGGGGAGCTGTTTTTT.

This rearrangement joins TRBV2 to TRBJ1-2, with a possible D match to TRBD1 (5 bases). Between the trimmed V and J ends, which lost 6 bases and 3 bases, there was a span of 20 bases. Germline CDR1 SNHLY, CDR2 FYNNEI. CDR3 length equals 16 residues. Here the CDR3 reads CASSGGGLGEHYGYTF. CDR3 coding DNA: TGTGCCAGCAGCGGGGGTGGTCTCGGGGAGCACTATGGCTACACCTTC.

The chain recombines TRBV7-9 with TRBJ1-2; 8 nucleotides align to TRBD1. J gave up 9 bases and V 6 bases, and 9 bases lay outside the gene matches. The CDR3 spans 13 residues. Germline values: CDR1 SEHNR, CDR2 FQNEAQ (reference sequence). CDR3 amino acids: CASRDDRGGSYTF. As DNA, the CDR3 is TGTGCCAGCAGAGACGACAGGGGAGGGAGCTACACCTTC.

The chain couples TRBV18 to TRBJ1-1; TRBD1 matches at 10 bases. The length of the CDR3 is 15 residues. V shed 3 bases and J 1 base; nucleotides not matched to a gene: 2. In germline, CDR1 is KGHSH, CDR2 LQKENI. This CDR3 is CASSPRQGANTEAFF. DNA of the CDR3: TGTGCCAGCTCACCCCGACAGGGGGCGAACACTGAAGCTTTCTTT. Complete variable domain (other parts from reference TRBV18 and TRBJ1-1): NAGVMQNPRHLVRRRGQEARLRCSPMKGHSHVYWYRQLPEEGLKFMVYLQKENIIDESGMPKERFSAEFPKEGPSILRIQQVVRGDSAAYFCASSPRQGANTEAFFGQGTRLTVV.